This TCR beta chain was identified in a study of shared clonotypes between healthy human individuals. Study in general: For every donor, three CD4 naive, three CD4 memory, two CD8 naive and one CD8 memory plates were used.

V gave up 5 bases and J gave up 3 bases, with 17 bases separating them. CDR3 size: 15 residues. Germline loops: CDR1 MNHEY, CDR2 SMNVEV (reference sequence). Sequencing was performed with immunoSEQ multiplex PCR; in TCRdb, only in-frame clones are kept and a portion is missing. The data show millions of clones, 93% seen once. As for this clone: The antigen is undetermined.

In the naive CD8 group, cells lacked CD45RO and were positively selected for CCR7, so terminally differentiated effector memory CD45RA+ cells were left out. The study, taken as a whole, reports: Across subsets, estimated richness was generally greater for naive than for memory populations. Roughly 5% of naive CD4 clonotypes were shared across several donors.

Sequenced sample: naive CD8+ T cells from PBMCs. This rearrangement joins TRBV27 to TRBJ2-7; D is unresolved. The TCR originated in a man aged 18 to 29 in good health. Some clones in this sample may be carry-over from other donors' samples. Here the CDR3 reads CASSPTRRTGYEQYF. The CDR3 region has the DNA TGTGCCAGCAGTCCGACCCGTAGGACGGGCTACGAGCAGTACTTC.